The sequence of this T cell receptor beta chain was determined in a study of blood T cell repertoires in COVID-19. Source study methods: Reference gene primer amplification in the assay estimated nucleated cell counts. The table came from immunoSEQ multiplex PCR; TCRdb's copy has only in-frame clones and leaves some out. V and J calls and clone size come straight from that table; D and trimming were deduced from the DNA. The profile shows roughly 100,000 clones, 87% of them singletons. Deletions cut 0 bases from V and 1 base from J, with 3 bases between. Germline lookup yields CDR1 SGHAT and CDR2 FQNNGV. This CDR3 spans 14 amino acids.

The material sequenced was peripheral blood. The source of this sequence is a human donor in a cohort sampled during active COVID-19. The V and J genes are TRBV11-2 and TRBJ2-2, with D unclear. As DNA, the CDR3 is TGTGCCAGCAGCTTAGACAGGAACACCGGGGAGCTGTTTTTT. It encodes CASSLDRNTGELFF. Together with reference TRBV11-2 and TRBJ2-2, the CDR3 gives the full variable domain: EAGVAQSPRYKIIEKRQSVAFWCNPISGHATLYWYQQILGQGPKLLIQFQNNGVVDDSQLPKDRFSAERLKGVDSTLKIQPAKLEDSAVYLCASSLDRNTGELFFGEGSRLTVL.